This T cell receptor beta chain was documented in a study of shared clonotypes between healthy human individuals. Broader study findings: Clonotype sharing across donors was expected to vary with sequencing depth. Generation probability values for non-shared clonotypes were lower than those for clonotypes shared by all four donors.

As originally analysed: Filtering differed since immunoSEQ provided only junctions, with no quality scores. Libraries were prepared by immunoSEQ multiplex PCR; TCRdb keeps only in-frame clonotypes and omits some of them. V and J calls and clone size are given by that table; D and trimming were obtained from the DNA. The sample has 850,000 to 1,200,000 clones, approximately 70% seen once. Notes on this clone: Its antigen is not known.

CD4+ cells yielded CD45RA+ naive and CD45RA-negative memory subsets. The V gene's germline CDR1 is LNHNV and CDR2 YYDKDF (reference sequence). This CDR3 has 16 residues. Germline trimming cut 0 bases from V and 6 bases from J; bases unmatched to any gene: 8. The receptor's source is a man aged 18 to 30 in good health. The source material was memory CD4+ T cells sorted from blood. Subset noted: CD45RA-negative fraction. V and J are TRBV15 and TRBJ2-1; 7 bases map to TRBD2. CDR3 DNA sequence: TGTGCCACCAGCAGAGATATGCCAGCGGGGCTCAATGAGCAGTTCTTC. Its translation: CATSRDMPAGLNEQFF. Complete variable domain (other parts from reference TRBV15 and TRBJ2-1): DAMVIQNPRYQVTQFGKPVTLSCSQTLNHNVMYWYQQKSSQAPKLLFHYYDKDFNNEADTPDNFQSRRPNTSFCFLDIRSPGLGDTAMYLCATSRDMPAGLNEQFFGPGTRLTVL.